This T cell receptor beta chain was recorded in a study of T cell repertoires in cytomegalovirus infection. Study overall: Recently described HLA-C-restricted plus well-studied HLA-B-restricted CMV epitopes were used. Signatures in public TCR beta sequences pointed to both CMV infection and matching HLA type.

As for this clonotype: The antigen is undetermined.

Whole-study findings and limits: The cumulative frequency of public TCR beta families identified carriers of CMV plus the relevant HLA. Ex vivo, HLA-C-restricted CMV-specific TCR beta clonotypes prevailed over the rest of the response.

TCRdb reanalysed the reads using MiXCR and keeps one entry per CDR3 protein. This repertoire shows under 850,000 distinct CDR3 sequences, around 35% found once; its top ten account for 15% to 20%. The V end lost 1 base, the J end lost 3 bases, and 12 bases lay between the germline ends. The CDR3 is 15 amino acids. Germline CDR1 LGHDT, CDR2 YNNKEL (reference sequence). The origin of this receptor is a human donor in good health (CMV status not recorded). Some clones in this sample may be carry-over from other donors' samples. V usage is TRBV3-1 and J usage is TRBJ1-1; weak D call: TRBD1 (5 bases). The starting material was cultured PBMCs, obtained from culture after CMV antigen stimulation. The CDR3 sequence: CASSQAALGDTEAFF. Here the CDR3 DNA reads TGTGCCAGCAGCCAAGCGGCGTTGGGGGACACTGAAGCTTTCTTT. The complete variable domain, with remaining parts taken from reference TRBV3-1 and TRBJ1-1, reads DTAVSQTPKYLVTQMGNDKSIKCEQNLGHDTMYWYKQDSKKFLKIMFSYNNKELIINETVPNRFSPKSPDKAHLNLHINSLELGDSAVYFCASSQAALGDTEAFFGQGTRLTVV.